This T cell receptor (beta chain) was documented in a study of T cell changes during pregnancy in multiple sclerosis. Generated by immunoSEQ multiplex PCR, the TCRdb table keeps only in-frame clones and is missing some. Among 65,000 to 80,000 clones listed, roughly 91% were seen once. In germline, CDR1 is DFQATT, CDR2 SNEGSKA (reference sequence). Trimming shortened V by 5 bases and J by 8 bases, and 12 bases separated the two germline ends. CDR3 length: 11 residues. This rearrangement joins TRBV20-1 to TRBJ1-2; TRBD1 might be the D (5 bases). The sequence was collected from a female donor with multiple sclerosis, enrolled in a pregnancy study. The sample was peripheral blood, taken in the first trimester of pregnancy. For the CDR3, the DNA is TGCAGTGCTTCAGGGCAAGGCGGCTACACCTTC. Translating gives CSASGQGGYTF.